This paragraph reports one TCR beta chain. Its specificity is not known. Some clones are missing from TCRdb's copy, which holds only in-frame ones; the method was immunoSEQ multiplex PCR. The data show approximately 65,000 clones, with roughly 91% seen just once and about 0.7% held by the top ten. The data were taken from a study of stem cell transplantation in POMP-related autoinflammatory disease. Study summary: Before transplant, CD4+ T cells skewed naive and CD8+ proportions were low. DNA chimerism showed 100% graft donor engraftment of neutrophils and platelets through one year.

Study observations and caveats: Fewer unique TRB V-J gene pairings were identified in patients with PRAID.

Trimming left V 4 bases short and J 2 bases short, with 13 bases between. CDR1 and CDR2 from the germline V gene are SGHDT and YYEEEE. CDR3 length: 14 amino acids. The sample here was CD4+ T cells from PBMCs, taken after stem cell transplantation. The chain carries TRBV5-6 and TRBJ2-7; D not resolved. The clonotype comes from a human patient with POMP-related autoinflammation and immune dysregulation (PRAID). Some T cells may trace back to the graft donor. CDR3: CASSPTKITYEQYF. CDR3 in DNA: TGTGCCAGCAGCCCCACTAAAATAACCTACGAGCAGTACTTC.